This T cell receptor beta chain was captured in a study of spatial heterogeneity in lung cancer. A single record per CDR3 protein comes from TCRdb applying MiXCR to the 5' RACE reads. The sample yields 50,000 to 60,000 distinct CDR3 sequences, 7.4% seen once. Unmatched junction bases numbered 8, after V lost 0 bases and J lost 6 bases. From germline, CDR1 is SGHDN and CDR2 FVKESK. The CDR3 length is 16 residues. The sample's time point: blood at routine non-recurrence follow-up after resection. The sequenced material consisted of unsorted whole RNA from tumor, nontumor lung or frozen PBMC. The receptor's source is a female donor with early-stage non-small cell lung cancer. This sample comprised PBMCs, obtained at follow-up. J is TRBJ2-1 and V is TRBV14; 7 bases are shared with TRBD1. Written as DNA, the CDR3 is TGTGCCAGCAGCCAAGAGACAGGGTGGACTGTCAATGAGCAGTTCTTC. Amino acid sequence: CASSQETGWTVNEQFF.